These 23 T cell receptor beta chains came from one sample sequenced in a study of T cell responses to AZD1222 COVID-19 vaccine. The data were produced by immunoSEQ multiplex PCR, yet TCRdb's version contains in-frame clones alone and is incomplete. The sample records approximately 170,000 clones, more than 85% being singletons. The sample was peripheral blood, taken on day 0 of AZD1222 vaccination. All receptors come from an adult in good health.

The rearrangement joins TRBV28 to TRBJ1-1; D remains ambiguous. This CDR3 contains 12 residues. V was clipped by 2 bases and J by 8 bases, with 9 bases between them. Germline CDR1 MDHEN, CDR2 SYDVKM. Written as DNA, the CDR3 is TGTGCCAGCAGTTTAATCGGCAGAGAAGCTTTCTTT. As protein: CASSLIGREAFF.

This clone was observed a single time. J is TRBJ2-1 and V is TRBV7-8; unclear D gene. This CDR3 region has 15 residues. Trimming stripped 5 bases from V and 4 bases from J, with 15 bases between. Germline V gene lookup returns CDR1 SGHVS and CDR2 FQNEAQ. The CDR3 is CASSPSLGHYNEQFF. In DNA form, the CDR3 reads TGTGCCAGCAGCCCCTCCCTCGGCCATTACAATGAGCAGTTCTTC. The variable domain in full, with the rest retrieved from reference TRBV7-8 and TRBJ2-1, is GAGVSQSPRYKVAKRGQDVALRCDPISGHVSLFWYQQALGQGPEFLTYFQNEAQLDKSGLPSDRFFAERPEGSVSTLKIQRTQQEDSAVYLCASSPSLGHYNEQFFGPGTRLTVL.

The sample holds one count of this clone. The V gene is TRBV7-9, the J gene TRBJ2-7, with TRBD2 matching 12 bases. Per the germline V gene, CDR1 is SEHNR and CDR2 is FQNEAQ (reference sequence). This CDR3 region has 19 residues. V lost 0 bases, J lost 1 base, and 10 bases stayed unmatched. The CDR3 reads CASSLAGGLAGLLSYEQYF. Here the CDR3 DNA reads TGTGCCAGCAGCTTAGCGGGCGGACTAGCGGGACTTTTATCCTACGAGCAGTACTTC. Filled out from reference TRBV7-9 and TRBJ2-7, the complete variable domain reads DTGVSQNPRHKITKRGQNVTFRCDPISEHNRLYWYRQTLGQGPEFLTYFQNEAQLEKSRLLSDRFSAERPKGSFSTLEIQRTEQGDSAMYLCASSLAGGLAGLLSYEQYFGPGTRLTVT.

The J gene is TRBJ1-6, the V gene TRBV11-2, with TRBD1 matching 8 bases. Germline V CDR1 and CDR2: SGHAT, FQNNGV. J was trimmed by 5 bases and V by 5 bases; bases with no gene match: 5. The CDR3 contains 15 residues. CDR3 residues: CASSPDRGHNSPLHF. The CDR3 DNA sequence: TGTGCCAGCAGCCCTGACAGGGGCCATAATTCACCCCTCCACTTT.

The V and J genes are TRBV27 and TRBJ2-7; D tentatively fits TRBD1 or TRBD2 (5 bases each). Looked up from germline, CDR1 is MNHEY and CDR2 is SMNVEV (reference sequence). This CDR3 is 15 amino acids long. V lost 4 bases, J lost 7 bases, and 20 bases lay in between. CDR3 sequence: CASSSLGTPTSEQYF. CDR3 DNA: TGTGCCAGCAGTTCTCTCGGGACCCCAACTAGTGAGCAGTACTTC.

The CDR3 here is CASSPGMVLNDYGYTF. The CDR3 DNA sequence: TGCGCCAGCAGCCCGGGTATGGTCCTAAACGACTATGGCTACACCTTC. The chain is built from TRBV5-1 and TRBJ1-2; D is uncertain. The V gene's germline CDR1 is SGHRS and CDR2 YFSETQ. V shed 4 bases and J shed 3 bases, with 19 bases lying between them. CDR3 length: 16 amino acids. The whole variable domain, filled in from reference TRBV5-1 and TRBJ1-2, reads KAGVTQTPRYLIKTRGQQVTLSCSPISGHRSVSWYQQTPGQGLQFLFEYFSETQRNKGNFPGRFSGRQFSNSRSEMNVSTLELGDSALYLCASSPGMVLNDYGYTFGSGTRLTVV.

The table lists this clone with a count of one. The chain links TRBV19 to TRBJ1-1; D remains unclear. The CDR3 extends over 14 amino acids. Germline CDR1 is LNHDA and CDR2 is SQIVND (reference sequence). Trimming pared 3 bases from V and 4 bases from J, leaving 12 bases between. The CDR3 loop is CASSIYDLGTEAFF. Written as DNA, the CDR3 is TGTGCCAGTAGTATCTATGACCTGGGCACTGAAGCTTTCTTT.

The gene calls are TRBV5-6 and TRBJ1-6; 7 bases map to TRBD1. The germline gives CDR1 SGHDT, CDR2 YYEEEE. Trimming cost V 0 bases and J 5 bases; bases outside gene matches: 2. CDR3 length equals 15 residues. For the CDR3, the DNA is TGTGCCAGCAGCTTGGGACAGGGTAATAATTCACCCCTCCACTTT. Protein product: CASSLGQGNNSPLHF.

The chain joins TRBV2 to TRBJ1-1; D is unclear. Germline CDR1 reads SNHLY; CDR2 reads FYNNEI. V gave up 0 bases and J gave up 1 base, with 6 bases separating them. The CDR3 contains 14 residues. CDR3 region: CASSEARGNTEAFF. The CDR3 DNA reads as TGTGCCAGCAGTGAAGCGCGGGGGAACACTGAAGCTTTCTTT.

This chain uses TRBV7-2 with TRBJ2-1; 13 bases fit TRBD2. This CDR3 contains 14 residues. The germline V gene encodes CDR1 SGHTA and CDR2 FQGNSA. V was clipped by 4 bases and J by 6 bases; unmatched bases: 0. The CDR3 sequence is CASSWTSGSNEQFF. The DNA for the CDR3 is TGTGCCAGCAGCTGGACTAGCGGGAGCAATGAGCAGTTCTTC.

The rearrangement joins TRBV19 to TRBJ1-2; D is possibly TRBD1 (5 bases). V dropped 6 bases and J dropped 3 bases, with 11 bases sitting between them. This CDR3 is 13 amino acids long. Germline lookup yields CDR1 LNHDA and CDR2 SQIVND (reference sequence). The CDR3 here is CASSQQVDYGYTF. For the CDR3, the DNA is TGTGCCAGTAGCCAACAGGTAGACTATGGCTACACCTTC.

The genes are TRBV30 and TRBJ1-4; no reliable D call. Trimming removed 2 bases from V and 8 bases from J, with 12 bases in between. Per the germline V gene, CDR1 is GTSNPN and CDR2 is SVGIG (reference sequence). The CDR3 length is 13 residues. The CDR3 nucleotides are TGTGCCTGGAGTCCCGGGAGGAGGGAAAAACTGTTTTTT. This sequence encodes CAWSPGRREKLFF. The full variable domain, rest sourced from reference TRBV30 and TRBJ1-4, is SQTIHQWPATLVQPVGSPLSLECTVEGTSNPNLYWYRQAAGRGLQLLFYSVGIGQISSEVPQNLSASRPQDRQFILSSKKLLLSDSGFYLCAWSPGRREKLFFGSGTQLSVL.

The chain carries TRBV7-2 and TRBJ2-5, with no clear D. Germline CDR1 and CDR2: SGHTA and FQGNSA. The CDR3 contains 14 residues. Deletions cut 5 bases from V and 5 bases from J, with 15 bases between. CDR3 DNA: TGTGCCAGCAGCCCGAGGACGGGCTTCGAGACCCAGTACTTC. Protein: CASSPRTGFETQYF.

The rearrangement uses TRBV6-5 and TRBJ2-3; D call uncertain. There are 11 residues in the CDR3. V lost 5 bases to trimming and J lost 7 bases, with 7 bases between them. Germline assignment: CDR1 MNHEY and CDR2 SVGAGI. CDR3 amino acids: CASSTTHTQYF. The CDR3 DNA follows: TGTGCCAGCAGTACCACCCATACGCAGTATTTT.

This chain uses TRBV28 with TRBJ2-7; 7 nucleotides line up with TRBD1. Germline values: CDR1 MDHEN, CDR2 SYDVKM. The CDR3 totals 15 residues. The ends lost 2 bases at V and 9 bases at J; junction bases unmatched: 13. In DNA form, the CDR3 reads TGTGCCAGCAGTTTAGGTGACAGACCCGGGGACAGGCAGTACTTC. Residues: CASSLGDRPGDRQYF.

The gene calls are TRBV27 and TRBJ1-5, with a weak D call TRBD1 (5 bases). The CDR3 has 14 amino acids. Looked up from germline, CDR1 is MNHEY and CDR2 is SMNVEV (reference sequence). V gave up 8 bases and J gave up 0 bases, with 11 bases separating them. The CDR3 DNA reads as TGTGCCAGCGCTCGGGGGGGTAGCAATCAGCCCCAGCATTTT. This encodes CASARGGSNQPQHF.

This chain links TRBV10-3 with TRBJ2-7; TRBD2 matches at 11 bases. CDR1 and CDR2 (germline): ENHRY, SYGVKD. Trimming took 6 bases from V and 5 from J; bases not matched to a gene: 6. The CDR3 consists of 14 residues. The CDR3 sequence: CAIRELAGVNEQYF. Here the CDR3 DNA reads TGTGCCATCAGAGAACTAGCGGGAGTGAACGAGCAGTACTTC.

The count of this clone is one. Other nucleotide sequences from this sample produce the same CDR3. This chain uses TRBV3-1 (or the pseudogene TRBV3-2) with TRBJ2-7, with 8 bases lining up with TRBD2. The V gene's germline CDR1 is LGHDT and CDR2 YNNKEL (reference sequence). This CDR3 is 13 amino acids long. V lost 3 bases and J lost 4; bases outside the gene matches: 2. The CDR3 protein is CASSQAGGYEQYF. In nucleotides, the CDR3 is TGTGCCAGCAGCCAGGCGGGAGGTTACGAGCAGTACTTC.

The chain has TRBV11-3 and TRBJ2-7; tentatively, D is TRBD2 (5 bases). CDR3 length: 13 amino acids. V gave up 5 bases and J gave up 4 bases, with 12 bases separating them. The V gene's germline CDR1 is SGHNT and CDR2 YENEEA. DNA for the CDR3: TGTGCCAGCAGCCGCAACACGGGGTACGAGCAGTACTTC. This codes for CASSRNTGYEQYF.

The chain joins TRBV5-4 to TRBJ1-2; 9 bases are shared with TRBD1. Germline CDR1 reads SGHNT; CDR2 reads YYREEE (reference sequence). CDR3 length equals 14 residues. V lost 5 bases to trimming and J lost 4 bases; unmatched junction nucleotides: 6. CDR3 in DNA: TGTGCCAGCAGTCTGGGACAGGGAATCTATGGCTACACCTTC. Translating gives CASSLGQGIYGYTF. The variable domain in full, with the rest retrieved from reference TRBV5-4 and TRBJ1-2, is ETGVTQSPTHLIKTRGQQVTLRCSSQSGHNTVSWYQQALGQGPQFIFQYYREEENGRGNFPPRFSGLQFPNYSSELNVNALELDDSALYLCASSLGQGIYGYTFGSGTRLTVV.

A word on this clone: One end of the junction does not line up with germline, which may come from a read error. The chain uses TRBV7-2 and TRBJ1-6; perhaps TRBD1 as D (5 bases). The CDR3 consists of 14 residues. From germline, CDR1 is SGHTA and CDR2 FQGNSA. CDR3 bases: TGTGCCAGCAGCTTCCCAGGGTATAGTTCACCCCTCCACTTT. It specifies CASSFPGYSSPLHF.

This clone was recorded once. The gene calls are TRBV5-1 and TRBJ1-2, with 9 bases fitting TRBD1. Germline CDR1 is SGHRS and CDR2 is YFSETQ. The trim removed 4 bases at V and 8 bases at J, leaving 12 bases unmatched. There are 15 residues in the CDR3. The DNA for the CDR3 is TGCGCCAGCAGCCCGCAAGGACAGGGGAAAACGGGCTACACCTTC. Encoded protein: CASSPQGQGKTGYTF. The full variable domain, with the rest looked up from reference TRBV5-1 and TRBJ1-2, is KAGVTQTPRYLIKTRGQQVTLSCSPISGHRSVSWYQQTPGQGLQFLFEYFSETQRNKGNFPGRFSGRQFSNSRSEMNVSTLELGDSALYLCASSPQGQGKTGYTFGSGTRLTVV.

The chain uses TRBV7-9 and TRBJ2-5, with D hard to call. The CDR3 sequence is 15 residues long. Deletions cut 5 bases from V and 1 base from J, with 14 bases between. The germline V gene encodes CDR1 SEHNR and CDR2 FQNEAQ (reference sequence). CDR3 bases: TGTGCCAGCAGCCCCGGGCCCTGGGGCCAAGAGACCCAGTACTTC. Residues: CASSPGPWGQETQYF.